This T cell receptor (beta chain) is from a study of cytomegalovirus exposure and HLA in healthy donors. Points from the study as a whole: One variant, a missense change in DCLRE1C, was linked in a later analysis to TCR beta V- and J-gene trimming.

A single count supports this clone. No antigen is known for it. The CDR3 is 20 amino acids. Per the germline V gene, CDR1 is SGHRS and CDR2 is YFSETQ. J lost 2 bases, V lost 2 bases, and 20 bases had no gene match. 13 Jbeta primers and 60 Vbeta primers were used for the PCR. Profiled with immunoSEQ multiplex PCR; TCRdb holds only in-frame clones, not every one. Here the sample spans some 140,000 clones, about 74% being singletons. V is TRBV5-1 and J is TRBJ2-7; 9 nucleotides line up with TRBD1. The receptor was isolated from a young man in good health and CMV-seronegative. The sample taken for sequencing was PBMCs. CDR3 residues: CASSFAGTGSSSGPTYEQYF. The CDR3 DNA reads TGCGCCAGCAGCTTTGCCGGGACAGGGTCGTCTAGCGGACCCACCTACGAGCAGTACTTC.